The 30 T cell receptor beta chains below were found in one sample sequenced in a study of blood T cell repertoires in COVID-19. Assay: immunoSEQ multiplex PCR; the TCRdb copy retains only in-frame clones and omits some. Here the sample spans 65,000 or so clones, around 87% being singletons. Sequenced material: peripheral blood. The receptors come from a human donor with acute or convalescent COVID-19. The donor label of this sample is uncertain.

This clone was detected only a few times. The chain links TRBV7-3 to TRBJ2-1; 7 nucleotides line up with TRBD1. Germline V gene lookup returns CDR1 SGHTA and CDR2 FQGTGA. V trimming: 3 bases; J trimming: 7 bases; junction bases outside the gene matches: 9. CDR3 length: 15 amino acids. CDR3 residues: CASSFRQGSINEQFF. For the CDR3, the DNA is TGTGCCAGCAGCTTTCGACAGGGTTCGATTAATGAGCAGTTCTTC.

The CDR3 sequence: CASSLRERVTVNEKLFF. The CDR3 coding sequence is TGTGCCAGCAGCCTCCGGGAGCGGGTGACCGTTAATGAAAAACTGTTTTTT. The chain has TRBV7-3 and TRBJ1-4, with D uncertain. The CDR3 is 17 amino acids. Germline CDR1 SGHTA, CDR2 FQGTGA. V was cut by 5 bases and J by 4 bases, with 20 bases left in between.

The chain has TRBV30 and TRBJ1-6, with D unresolved. This CDR3 comprises 13 residues. Germline-derived CDR1 and CDR2 are GTSNPN and SVGIG (reference sequence). Trimming shortened V by 4 bases and J by 8 bases, and 12 bases separated the two germline ends. CDR3 nucleotide sequence: TGTGCCTGGACCCCCCGGGTTGATTCACCCCTCCACTTT. It yields the protein CAWTPRVDSPLHF.

The chain links TRBV18 to TRBJ1-1, with 12 bases that match TRBD1. V lost 2 bases, J lost 4 bases, and 11 bases stayed unmatched. Germline V CDR1 and CDR2: KGHSH, LQKENI. The CDR3 contains 18 residues. CDR3 coding DNA: TGTGCCAGCTCACCAACCGGGACAGGGGGCCCTGGGGGCACTGAAGCTTTCTTT. This translates into CASSPTGTGGPGGTEAFF.

V is TRBV3-1 (or the pseudogene TRBV3-2) and J is TRBJ1-2, with D unresolved. V lost 1 base and J lost 9, with 18 bases in between. The germline gives CDR1 LGHDT, CDR2 YNNKEL (reference sequence). CDR3 length equals 15 residues. The CDR3, as DNA: TGTGCCAGCAGCCAAGGCACTAGCGGGATCTCTCGCTACACCTTC. Its protein product is CASSQGTSGISRYTF.

The CDR3 nucleotides are TGTGCCAGTAGTCGTGGTCATTCGTCGGGGGAGCAGTACTTC. Translation gives CASSRGHSSGEQYF. This sequence joins TRBV19 and TRBJ2-7; tentatively, D is TRBD2 (5 bases). The CDR3 length is 14 residues. Germline CDR1 and CDR2: LNHDA and SQIVND (reference sequence). V was clipped by 5 bases and J by 7 bases, with 18 bases between them.

This chain uses TRBV6-6 with TRBJ1-1; 11 nucleotides match TRBD1. Germline V gene data show CDR1 as MNHNY and CDR2 as SVGAGI (reference sequence). The CDR3 extends over 14 amino acids. With 6 bases clipped from V and 6 bases from J, the junction kept 6 bases outside the gene matches. The CDR3 sequence: CASRPRDRGSEAFF. The CDR3 DNA is TGTGCCAGCAGGCCCCGGGACAGGGGGTCTGAAGCTTTCTTT.

The chain is built from TRBV9 and TRBJ2-2; TRBD1 matches at 9 bases. The CDR3 is made up of 16 amino acids. Germline CDR1 and CDR2: SGDLS and YYNGEE. J gave up 3 bases and V 5 bases, and 8 bases lay outside the gene matches. This chain's CDR3 is CASRKGTGLDTGELFF. CDR3 DNA: TGTGCCAGCAGGAAAGGGACAGGGCTAGACACCGGGGAGCTGTTTTTT.

The rearrangement links TRBV5-4 to TRBJ2-7; 9 bases line up with TRBD1. Looked up from germline, CDR1 is SGHNT and CDR2 is YYREEE (reference sequence). V trimming: 1 base; J trimming: 2 bases; junction bases outside the gene matches: 7. This CDR3 has 16 amino acids. This CDR3 is CASSLPGTGPTYEQYF. CDR3 bases: TGTGCCAGCAGCTTGCCCGGGACAGGGCCTACCTACGAGCAGTACTTC.

V usage is TRBV5-4 and J usage is TRBJ1-5; 8 nucleotides line up with TRBD1. CDR1 and CDR2 from the germline V gene are SGHNT and YYREEE (reference sequence). The CDR3 is 13 amino acids. Trimming took 8 bases from V and 5 from J; bases not matched to a gene: 6. CDR3 coding DNA: TGTGCCAGTGGGGACAGGCCAGATCAGCCCCAGCATTTT. It translates to CASGDRPDQPQHF.

This rearrangement joins TRBV7-3 to TRBJ2-1; 7 bases are shared with TRBD2. The CDR3 consists of 15 residues. Per germline, CDR1 SGHTA and CDR2 FQGTGA. The V segment lost 3 bases and the J segment 2 bases; nucleotides outside the gene matches: 4. The CDR3 DNA is TGTGCCAGCAGCTTGACTAGCACTACCTACAATGAGCAGTTCTTC. This encodes CASSLTSTTYNEQFF.

The CDR3: CSVTTAQETQYF. CDR3 DNA: TGCAGCGTCACGACAGCCCAAGAGACCCAGTACTTC. This chain joins TRBV29-1 and TRBJ2-5; possibly TRBD1 for D (5 bases). V lost 6 bases and J 1 base, leaving 9 bases between the germline ends. The CDR3 sequence is 12 residues long. CDR1 SQVTM and CDR2 ANQGSEA come from the germline V gene.

V gene TRBV6-6 combines with J gene TRBJ2-1; 13 bases align to TRBD2. The CDR3 spans 15 residues. V trimming: 7 bases; J trimming: 7 bases; junction bases outside the gene matches: 7. Germline V gene data show CDR1 as MNHNY and CDR2 as SVGAGI (reference sequence). This CDR3 reads CASNGLAGVGNEQFF. The CDR3 bases are TGTGCCAGCAATGGACTAGCGGGAGTTGGGAATGAGCAGTTCTTC.

The chain employs TRBV28 and TRBJ1-2, with 8 bases lining up with TRBD1. Germline V gene sequence: CDR1 MDHEN, CDR2 SYDVKM. Unmatched junction bases numbered 4, after V lost 3 bases and J lost 7 bases. This CDR3 has 13 amino acids. CDR3 amino acids: CASSLRQGIGYTF. CDR3 bases: TGTGCCAGCAGTTTGCGACAGGGGATTGGCTACACCTTC.

This clone was counted ten times or more. The rearrangement joins TRBV10-3 to TRBJ1-5; 7 bases line up with TRBD1. The ends lost 0 bases at V and 11 bases at J; junction bases unmatched: 16. This CDR3 has 17 amino acids. CDR1 is ENHRY, CDR2 SYGVKD, per germline. The CDR3 DNA reads as TGTGCCATCAGTGAGTCTACTGCGACAGGGATCCGAGAGGCCCAGCATTTT. It translates to CAISESTATGIREAQHF.

The chain joins TRBV5-6 to TRBJ1-5; D might be TRBD1 (5 bases). The germline V gene has CDR1 SGHDT and CDR2 YYEEEE. The CDR3 runs to 15 residues. The V gene lost 0 bases and the J gene lost 1 base, with 8 bases spanning the gap. CDR3 nucleotide sequence: TGTGCCAGCAGCTTGGGCGCAGGGAGCAATCAGCCCCAGCATTTT. This translates into CASSLGAGSNQPQHF.

The J gene is TRBJ2-7, the V gene TRBV19; 7 bases line up with TRBD1. CDR3 length equals 11 residues. The V segment lost 10 bases and the J segment 2 bases; nucleotides outside the gene matches: 2. Per germline, CDR1 LNHDA and CDR2 SQIVND (reference sequence). This CDR3 is CATTGAYEQYF. CDR3 coding DNA: TGTGCCACCACAGGGGCCTACGAGCAGTACTTC.

This chain connects TRBV15 to TRBJ2-7; D ambiguous. Per the germline V gene, CDR1 is LNHNV and CDR2 is YYDKDF (reference sequence). The CDR3 extends over 17 amino acids. V lost 0 bases and J 2 bases, leaving 17 bases between the germline ends. This chain's CDR3 is CATSRDAYGSLPYEQYF. The CDR3 nucleotides read TGTGCCACCAGCAGAGATGCTTACGGGTCCTTACCCTACGAGCAGTACTTC.

The rearrangement links TRBV30 to TRBJ2-1; D may be TRBD2 (6 bases). This CDR3 has 14 amino acids. CDR1 is GTSNPN and CDR2 is SVGIG in the germline V gene (reference sequence). The V end was cut by 2 bases, the J end by 4 bases, with 12 bases between. The DNA of the CDR3 is TGTGCCTGGAGTTACCGCAGCGGGTACAATGAGCAGTTCTTC. Residues: CAWSYRSGYNEQFF.

The chain employs TRBV11-2 and TRBJ2-3; the match to TRBD2 covers 10 bases. Losses at the gene ends were 3 bases for V and 5 bases for J; bases not matched to a gene: 8. Germline-derived CDR1 and CDR2 are SGHAT and FQNNGV. The CDR3 runs to 16 residues. The CDR3 protein is CASSFASGRRGDTQYF. The CDR3 DNA is TGTGCCAGCAGCTTTGCTAGCGGGAGAAGAGGAGATACGCAGTATTTT. The full variable domain, completed using reference TRBV11-2 and TRBJ2-3, is EAGVAQSPRYKIIEKRQSVAFWCNPISGHATLYWYQQILGQGPKLLIQFQNNGVVDDSQLPKDRFSAERLKGVDSTLKIQPAKLEDSAVYLCASSFASGRRGDTQYFGPGTRLTVL.

The chain couples TRBV4-1 to TRBJ2-3; 10 bases match TRBD2. After removal of 1 base from V and 4 bases from J, the junction contained 11 bases not matched to a gene. CDR3 length equals 18 residues. The germline V gene encodes CDR1 MGHRA and CDR2 YSYEKL. CDR3 bases: TGCGCCAGCAGCCAAGGCTCTTTAGCGGGGGGAGGTGCAGATACGCAGTATTTT. Translated, it gives CASSQGSLAGGGADTQYF.

This rearrangement joins TRBV7-2 to TRBJ2-1; 9 bases agree with TRBD2. The CDR3 runs to 17 residues. With 1 base clipped from V and 3 bases from J, the junction kept 7 bases outside the gene matches. Per germline, CDR1 SGHTA and CDR2 FQGNSA. CDR3 region: CASSLVVAGEGYNEQFF. For the CDR3, the DNA is TGTGCCAGCAGCTTAGTTGTAGCGGGAGAAGGCTACAATGAGCAGTTCTTC.

The V gene is TRBV27, the J gene TRBJ1-2; TRBD1 is a possible D gene (5 bases). Germline-derived CDR1 and CDR2 are MNHEY and SMNVEV (reference sequence). Between the trimmed V and J ends, which lost 1 base and 2 bases, there was a span of 8 bases. The CDR3 spans 14 residues. CDR3 in amino acids: CASSLWGPNYGYTF. The CDR3 nucleotides are TGTGCCAGCAGTTTATGGGGCCCCAACTATGGCTACACCTTC.

The chain joins TRBV28 to TRBJ1-1, with D possibly TRBD1 on 5 matching bases. Germline V gene sequence: CDR1 MDHEN, CDR2 SYDVKM. V lost 7 bases to trimming and J lost 2 bases, with 14 bases between them. The CDR3 loop spans 14 amino acids. This CDR3 is CASTNRGFNTEAFF. In DNA form, the CDR3 reads TGTGCCAGCACCAATAGGGGTTTCAACACTGAAGCTTTCTTT.

V usage is TRBV5-4 and J usage is TRBJ1-5, with a tentative D call TRBD1 (6 bases). Between the trimmed V and J ends, which lost 4 bases and 4 bases, there was a span of 12 bases. CDR1 and CDR2 (germline): SGHNT, YYREEE (reference sequence). The CDR3 consists of 14 residues. The CDR3 here is CASSQQGWNQPQHF. The DNA of the CDR3 is TGTGCCAGCAGCCAACAGGGTTGGAATCAGCCCCAGCATTTT.

The gene calls are TRBV20-1 and TRBJ1-2, with 8 bases that match TRBD1. Looked up from germline, CDR1 is DFQATT and CDR2 is SNEGSKA (reference sequence). The CDR3 contains 13 residues. With 3 bases clipped from V and 7 bases from J, the junction kept 7 bases outside the gene matches. The chain's CDR3 is CSASGQGGSGYTF. CDR3 in DNA: TGCAGTGCTAGTGGACAGGGAGGCAGTGGCTACACCTTC.

The V and J genes are TRBV29-1 and TRBJ1-4; tentatively, D is TRBD1 (6 bases). Per the germline V gene, CDR1 is SQVTM and CDR2 is ANQGSEA. V lost 8 bases and J lost 0, with 19 bases in between. The CDR3 covers 16 residues. As DNA, the CDR3 is TGCAGCCCTGGGACACCACTTATTTCAACTAATGAAAAACTGTTTTTT. Translation gives CSPGTPLISTNEKLFF. The entire variable domain, with the rest obtained from reference TRBV29-1 and TRBJ1-4, is as follows: SAVISQKPSRDICQRGTSLTIQCQVDSQVTMMFWYRQQPGQSLTLIATANQGSEATYESGFVIDKFPISRPNLTFSTLTVSNMSPEDSSIYLCSPGTPLISTNEKLFFGSGTQLSVL.

V gene TRBV15 combines with J gene TRBJ2-1, with 10 positions matching TRBD2. CDR1 and CDR2 (germline): LNHNV, YYDKDF (reference sequence). Losses at the gene ends were 0 bases for V and 2 bases for J; bases not matched to a gene: 1. The CDR3 covers 16 residues. DNA of the CDR3: TGTGCCACCAGCAGAGAAGCGGGAGGGCCCTACAATGAGCAGTTCTTC. The encoded protein is CATSREAGGPYNEQFF.

The chain has TRBV6-1 and TRBJ2-3; no firm D call. This CDR3 is 12 amino acids long. The germline CDR1 and CDR2 sequences are MNHNS and SASEGT. Trimming took 2 bases from V and 5 from J, leaving 5 bases between them. Here the CDR3 reads CASSELGDTQYF. CDR3 sequence (DNA): TGTGCCAGCAGTGAACTCGGAGATACGCAGTATTTT.

This clone was recorded only once. V and J are TRBV4-1 and TRBJ1-5, with 7 nucleotides matching TRBD1. The CDR3 consists of 17 residues. The V gene's germline CDR1 is MGHRA and CDR2 YSYEKL. V shed 2 bases, J shed 5 bases, and the junction held 12 bases outside the gene matches. The CDR3 DNA sequence: TGCGCCAGCAGCCAACAAGCGACAGGGCTGGTACATCAGCCCCAGCATTTT. It codes for CASSQQATGLVHQPQHF.